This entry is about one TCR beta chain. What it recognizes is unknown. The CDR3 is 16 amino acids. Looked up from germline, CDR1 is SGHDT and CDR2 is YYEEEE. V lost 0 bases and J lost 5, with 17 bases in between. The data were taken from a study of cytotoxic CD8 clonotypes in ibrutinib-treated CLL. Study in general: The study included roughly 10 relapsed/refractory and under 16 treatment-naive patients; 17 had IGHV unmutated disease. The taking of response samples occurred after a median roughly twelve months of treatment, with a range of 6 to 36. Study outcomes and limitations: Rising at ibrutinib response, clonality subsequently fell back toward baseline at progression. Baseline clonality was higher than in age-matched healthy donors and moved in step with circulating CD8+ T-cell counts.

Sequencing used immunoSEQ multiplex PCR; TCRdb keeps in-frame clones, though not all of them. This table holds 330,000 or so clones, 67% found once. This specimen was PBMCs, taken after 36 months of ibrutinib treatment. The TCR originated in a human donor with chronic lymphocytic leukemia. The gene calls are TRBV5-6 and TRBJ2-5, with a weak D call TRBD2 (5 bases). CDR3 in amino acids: CASSLAVRGVAETQYF. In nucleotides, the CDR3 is TGTGCCAGCAGCTTGGCCGTCCGGGGAGTGGCGGAGACCCAGTACTTC. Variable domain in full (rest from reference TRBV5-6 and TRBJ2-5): DAGVTQSPTHLIKTRGQQVTLRCSPKSGHDTVSWYQQALGQGPQFIFQYYEEEERQRGNFPDRFSGHQFPNYSSELNVNALLLGDSALYLCASSLAVRGVAETQYFGPGTRLLVL.